The present entry profiles one T cell receptor (beta chain) with its context. Its specificity is not known. This sample was taken from a study of T cell repertoires in cytomegalovirus infection. Study information: In the study, CMV epitopes included recently identified HLA-C-restricted and well-studied HLA-B-restricted ones. Public TCR beta signatures marked donors with CMV infection and the matching HLA. General study points: The study identified carriers of CMV plus the relevant HLA from cumulative public TCR beta family frequency. The ex vivo response showed dominance by HLA-C-restricted CMV-specific TCR beta clonotypes.

Via MiXCR, TCRdb re-called the reads, giving one row per CDR3 protein. The repertoire holds about 89,000 distinct CDR3 sequences, around 32% seen once, with roughly 71% in the top ten. The CDR3 is 14 residues long. Trimming cost V 0 bases and J 5 bases, with 10 bases left between them. Germline loops: CDR1 MNHEY, CDR2 SVGAGI. V is TRBV6-5 and J is TRBJ1-1, with D maybe TRBD1 (6 bases). The receptor was isolated from a human donor in good health (CMV status not recorded). Some clones in this sample may be carry-over from other donors' samples. This material consisted of CD8+ T cells from cultured PBMCs, taken from culture after CMV antigen stimulation. Here the CDR3 reads CASSYSEGGTEAFF. In DNA form, the CDR3 reads TGTGCCAGCAGTTACTCCGAGGGGGGGACTGAAGCTTTCTTT.